Given below is one T cell receptor beta chain in context. This entry is derived from a study of T cell responses to AZD1222 COVID-19 vaccine. This CDR3 is 11 amino acids long. The germline V gene has CDR1 MDHEN and CDR2 SYDVKM. The V end lost 6 bases, the J end lost 12 bases, and 15 bases lay between the germline ends. Sequencing was performed with immunoSEQ multiplex PCR; in TCRdb, only in-frame clones are kept and a portion is missing. The table includes tens of thousands of clones, around 80% detected once. Sequenced here: peripheral blood, sampled 28 days after the second AZD1222 dose. This chain links TRBV28 with TRBJ2-7, with D tentatively TRBD2 (5 bases). The sequence was obtained from an adult who received the AZD1222 COVID-19 vaccine. The CDR3 sequence is CASSRLGSRYF. The CDR3 DNA sequence: TGTGCCAGCAGCCGACTGGGGAGTCGGTACTTC.